The present T cell receptor (beta chain) was sequenced within a study of post-analysis software for immune sequencing data. Study overall: Disease courses included relapsing-remitting, secondary progressive and progressive-relapsing multiple sclerosis. Study-level results: Patients with multiple sclerosis recorded significantly lower normalized Chao1 diversity than controls, the study found. The F measure placed samples prepared in the same batch into strongly shared clusters. About 5 TRBV segments (TRBV5-6, TRBV5-1 and TRBV20-1 among them) occurred more frequently in patients than in controls.

With respect to this clonotype: The target antigen is unknown.

This CDR3 has 13 residues. Trimming left V 4 bases short and J 4 bases short, with 10 bases between. CDR1 and CDR2 (germline): ENHRY, SYGVKD. TCR beta libraries were prepared from cDNA with unique molecular identifiers. Each sample of 1 to 10 million input T cells yielded roughly 500,000 cDNA molecules, so each molecule approximated one T cell. TCRdb called the PCR reads again in MiXCR, with one record for every CDR3 protein. This table holds about 620,000 distinct CDR3 sequences, about 40% found once. Sequencing was performed on blood. The sequence was obtained from a girl aged 10 to 17 with multiple sclerosis. The J gene is TRBJ1-2, the V gene TRBV10-3, with a possible D match to TRBD1 (5 bases). The CDR3 coding sequence is TGTGCCATCAGTGGGCGGGACGGCTATGGCTACACCTTC. Protein: CAISGRDGYGYTF.